This T cell receptor (beta chain) was obtained from a study of T cell repertoires in cytomegalovirus infection. From the reads, TCRdb called clonotypes with MiXCR, one entry per CDR3 protein. The sample includes some 57,000 distinct CDR3 sequences, roughly 34% of them seen just once. Comment on this clonotype: Its antigen is undetermined.

Points from the study as a whole: The response measured ex vivo was dominated by TCR beta clonotypes (HLA-C-restricted and CMV-specific).

The sequencing sample was made of PBMCs, sequenced either directly or after in vitro stimulation (not recorded which). The clonotype originates from a human donor in good health (CMV status not recorded). Some clones in this sample may be carry-over from other donors' samples.

This CDR3 is CASSRRLAGVDTQYF. The DNA for the CDR3 is TGTGCCAGCAGCCGCCGACTAGCGGGTGTCGATACGCAGTATTTT. This rearrangement joins TRBV7-6 to TRBJ2-3; 10 bases are shared with TRBD2. J lost 6 bases, V lost 5 bases, and 8 bases had no gene match. Germline V CDR1 and CDR2: SGHVS, FNYEAQ. CDR3 length: 15 residues.